This TCR beta chain was obtained from a study of post-analysis software for immune sequencing data. Study summary: Recorded subtypes: relapsing-remitting, secondary progressive, progressive-relapsing; some patients unannotated.

Included in the TCR beta cDNA libraries were unique molecular identifiers. The authors obtained approximately 540,000 cDNA molecules from approximately 0.95 to 9.8 million T cells. Each CDR3 protein is one row after TCRdb ran MiXCR on the PCR reads. The table shows roughly 410,000 distinct CDR3 sequences, with 30% to 45% occurring only once. As regards this clonotype: Its antigen is still unknown.

Notes on the study in general: Patients used a few TRBV segments, including TRBV5-6, TRBV5-1 and TRBV20-1, more often than controls.

Germline V lookup: CDR1 SEHNR, CDR2 FQNEAQ (reference sequence). Trimming left V 8 bases short and J 4 bases short, with 20 bases between. The CDR3 sequence is 16 residues long. The rearrangement links TRBV7-9 to TRBJ2-2; D is unclear. Sequenced input: blood. The sequence was collected from a girl aged 10-17 years with multiple sclerosis. In DNA form, the CDR3 reads TGTGCCAGCGCCTCCGCGGAAGGCTCGGGCACCGGGGAGCTGTTTTTT. Amino acids: CASASAEGSGTGELFF.